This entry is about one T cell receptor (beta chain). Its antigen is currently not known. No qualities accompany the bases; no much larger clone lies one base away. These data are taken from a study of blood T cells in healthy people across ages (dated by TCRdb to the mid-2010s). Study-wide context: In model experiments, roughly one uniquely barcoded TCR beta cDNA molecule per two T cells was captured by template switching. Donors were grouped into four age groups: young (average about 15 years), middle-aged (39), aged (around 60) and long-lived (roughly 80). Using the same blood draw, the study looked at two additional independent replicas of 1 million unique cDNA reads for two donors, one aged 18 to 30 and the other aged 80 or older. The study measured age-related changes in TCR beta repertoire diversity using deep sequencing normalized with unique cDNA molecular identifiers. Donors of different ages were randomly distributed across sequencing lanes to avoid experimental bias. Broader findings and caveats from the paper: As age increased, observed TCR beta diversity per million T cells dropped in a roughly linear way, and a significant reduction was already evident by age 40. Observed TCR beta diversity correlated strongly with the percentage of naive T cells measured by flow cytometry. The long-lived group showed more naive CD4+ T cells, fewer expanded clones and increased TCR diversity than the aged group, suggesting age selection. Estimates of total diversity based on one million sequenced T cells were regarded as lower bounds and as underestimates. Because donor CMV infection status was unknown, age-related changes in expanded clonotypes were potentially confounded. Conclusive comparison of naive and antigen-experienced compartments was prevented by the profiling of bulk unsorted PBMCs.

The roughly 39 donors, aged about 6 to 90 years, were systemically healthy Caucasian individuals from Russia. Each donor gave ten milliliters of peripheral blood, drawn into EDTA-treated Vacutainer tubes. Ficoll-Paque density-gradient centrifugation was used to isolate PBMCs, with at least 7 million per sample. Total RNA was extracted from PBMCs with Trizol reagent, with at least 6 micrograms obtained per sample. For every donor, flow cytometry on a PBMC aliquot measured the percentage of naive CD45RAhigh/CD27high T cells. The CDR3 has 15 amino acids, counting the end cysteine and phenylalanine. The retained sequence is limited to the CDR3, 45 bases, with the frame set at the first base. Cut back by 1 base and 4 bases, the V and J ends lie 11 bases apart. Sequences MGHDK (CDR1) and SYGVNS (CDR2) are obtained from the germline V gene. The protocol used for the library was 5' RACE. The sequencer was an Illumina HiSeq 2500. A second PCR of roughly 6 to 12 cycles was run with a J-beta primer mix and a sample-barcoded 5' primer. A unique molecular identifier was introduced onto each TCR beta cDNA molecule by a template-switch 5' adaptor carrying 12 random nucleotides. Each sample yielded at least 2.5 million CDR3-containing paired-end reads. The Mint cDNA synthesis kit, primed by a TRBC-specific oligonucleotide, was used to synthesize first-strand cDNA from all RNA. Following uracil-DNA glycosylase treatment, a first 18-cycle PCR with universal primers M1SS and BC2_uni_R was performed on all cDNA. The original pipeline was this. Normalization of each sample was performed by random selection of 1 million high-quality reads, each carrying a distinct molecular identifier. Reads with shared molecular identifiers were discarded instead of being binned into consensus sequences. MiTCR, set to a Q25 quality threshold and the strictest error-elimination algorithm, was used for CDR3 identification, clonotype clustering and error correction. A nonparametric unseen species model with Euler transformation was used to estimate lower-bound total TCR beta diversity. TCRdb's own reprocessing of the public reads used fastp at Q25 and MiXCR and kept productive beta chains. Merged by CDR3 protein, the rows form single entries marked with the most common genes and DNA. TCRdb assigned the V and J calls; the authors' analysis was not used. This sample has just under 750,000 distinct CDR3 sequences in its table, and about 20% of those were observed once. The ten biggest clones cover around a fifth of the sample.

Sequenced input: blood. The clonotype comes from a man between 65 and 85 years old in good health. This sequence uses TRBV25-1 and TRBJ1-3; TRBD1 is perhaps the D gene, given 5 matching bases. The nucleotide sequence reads TGTGCCAGCAGTGAATTTGAGGGGTCGGGAAACACCATATATTTT. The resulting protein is CASSEFEGSGNTIYF.